This T cell receptor beta chain stems from a study of T cells in Graves' hyperthyroidism and ophthalmopathy. Whole-study findings and limits: Most clonotypes that expanded in the thyroid above 0.001 also showed up in blood.

Among the patients, aged 18 to 65, hyperthyroidism was newly diagnosed and had lasted under 2 months. Each diagnosis drew on symptoms, thyroxine, TRAb, thyroid ultrasound and orbital computed tomography findings. It was RNA transcripts that yielded the amplified TCR beta CDR3 regions. The study used the HTBI primer set for a first-round RT-PCR of the TCR CDR3. TCRdb itself ran the multiplex PCR reads through MiXCR, one entry per CDR3 protein. The data show about 620,000 distinct CDR3 sequences, 15% to 20% seen once. Ten or more counts support this clonotype. Its antigen remains unknown. The CDR3 sequence is 15 residues long. Germline V gene data show CDR1 as MDHEN and CDR2 as SYDVKM. With 5 bases clipped from V and 2 bases from J, the junction kept 6 bases outside the gene matches.

This sequence was found in a woman aged 25-40 years with Graves' hyperthyroidism. The material sequenced was blood. V usage is TRBV28 and J usage is TRBJ2-7, with 10 bases matching TRBD2. CDR3 DNA: TGTGCCAGCAGTCCACCCGGGACTAGCGCCTACGAGCAGTACTTC. It yields the protein CASSPPGTSAYEQYF.